There are many counts of the clone carrying this T cell receptor beta chain. Its antigen is not known. Libraries of TCR beta came from quantitative 5'-RACE with molecular barcodes. MiXCR, run by TCRdb on the 5' RACE reads, gives a single entry per CDR3 protein. The repertoire holds more than 500,000 distinct CDR3 sequences, with approximately 5% as singletons. The data belong to a study of CD8 T cells in ankylosing spondylitis. Study outcomes and limitations: According to the report, clones linked to the disease were significantly enriched in matched synovial fluid samples taken from ankylosing spondylitis patients. Ankylosing spondylitis blood seemed to carry a telltale TCR beta motif made of several highly homologous variants. Reactive arthritis synovial fluid and blood were previously reported to contain some motif variants.

The CDR3 runs 10 residues. Trimming pared 4 bases from V and 15 bases from J, leaving 13 bases between. In germline, CDR1 is SQVTM, CDR2 ANQGSEA. The receptor's source is a male donor with ankylosing spondylitis. This chain uses TRBV29-1 with TRBJ2-1; perhaps TRBD2 as D (6 bases). The source material was blood, either unsorted or a sorted T cell fraction (not recorded which). CDR3 sequence: CSVGDSALFF. The CDR3 region has the DNA TGCAGCGTTGGGGACTCCGCCCTGTTCTTC.